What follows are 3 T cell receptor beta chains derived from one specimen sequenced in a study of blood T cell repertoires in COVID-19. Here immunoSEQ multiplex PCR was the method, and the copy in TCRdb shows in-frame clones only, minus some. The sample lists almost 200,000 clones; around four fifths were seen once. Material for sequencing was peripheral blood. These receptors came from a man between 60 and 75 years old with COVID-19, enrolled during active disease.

The CDR3 loop reads CATSDSWQGQETQYF. The DNA of the CDR3 is TGTGCCACCAGTGATTCCTGGCAGGGTCAAGAGACCCAGTACTTC. The V gene is TRBV24-1, the J gene TRBJ2-5; TRBD1 is a possible D gene (5 bases). CDR1 is KGHDR, CDR2 SFDVKD, per germline. The CDR3 covers 15 residues. V was cut by 2 bases and J by 2 bases, with 11 bases left in between.

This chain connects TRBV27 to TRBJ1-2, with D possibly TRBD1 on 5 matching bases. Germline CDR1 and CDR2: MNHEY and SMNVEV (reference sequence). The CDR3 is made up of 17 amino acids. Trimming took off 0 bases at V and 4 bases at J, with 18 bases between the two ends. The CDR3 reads CASSLSPGGDISYGYTF. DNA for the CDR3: TGTGCCAGCAGTTTATCACCGGGGGGGGATATAAGCTATGGCTACACCTTC.

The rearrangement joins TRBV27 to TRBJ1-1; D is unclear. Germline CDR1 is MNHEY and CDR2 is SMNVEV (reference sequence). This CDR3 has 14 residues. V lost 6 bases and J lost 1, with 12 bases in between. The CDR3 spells CASRGSSRNTEAFF. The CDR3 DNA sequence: TGTGCCAGCAGGGGCAGCAGCCGGAACACTGAAGCTTTCTTT.